The rows below give T cell receptor beta chains drawn from one sample of a study of blood T cell repertoires in COVID-19. Profiled with immunoSEQ multiplex PCR; TCRdb holds only in-frame clones, not every one. The repertoire includes some 200,000 clones, around 94% of them detected once, and around 0.8% sits in the top ten. The specimen sequenced was peripheral blood. The receptors come from a man aged 30-40 years with COVID-19, enrolled during active disease. CDR3s include the opening cysteine and the closing phenylalanine or tryptophan. The D gene is left open where the match is weak. Clone size is not always given. Where it is, it says once, few, many or a class for expanded clones.

D gene: -
clone size: -
V gene: TRBV18
J gene: TRBJ1-2
CDR3 DNA: TGTGCCAGCTCACCAGTCGGAGGGGATCCCTATGGCTACACCTTC
CDR3 protein: CASSPVGGDPYGYTF

D gene: -
clone size: -
V gene: TRBV19
J gene: TRBJ1-2
CDR3 DNA: TGTGCCAGTGCCCCCGGCGGAGGCTATGGCTACACCTTC
CDR3 protein: CASAPGGGYGYTF

D gene: -
clone size: -
V gene: TRBV18
J gene: TRBJ2-3
CDR3 DNA: TGTGCCAGCTCACCGAAGTCAGGTGGTTCCTTTACAGATACGCAGTATTTT
CDR3 protein: CASSPKSGGSFTDTQYF

D gene: TRBD1
clone size: -
V gene: TRBV5-1
J gene: TRBJ1-2
CDR3 DNA: TGCGCCAGCAGCTCGCCGATTAGGGGACAGGGGGCCGGGGACTATGGCTACACCTTC
CDR3 protein: CASSSPIRGQGAGDYGYTF

D gene: -
clone size: -
V gene: TRBV5-1
J gene: TRBJ1-1
CDR3 DNA: TGCGCCAGCAGCTTGTTAGGGACTGAAGCTGAAGCTTTCTTT
CDR3 protein: CASSLLGTEAEAFF

D gene: TRBD1
clone size: -
V gene: TRBV5-1
J gene: TRBJ1-2
CDR3 DNA: TGCGCCAGCAGGAATGGACAGGATTTGGGCTACACCTTC
CDR3 protein: CASRNGQDLGYTF

D gene: -
clone size: -
V gene: TRBV29-1
J gene: TRBJ1-4
CDR3 DNA: TGCAGCGCGGGGAAGGGGACTAATGAAAAACTGTTTTTT
CDR3 protein: CSAGKGTNEKLFF

D gene: TRBD2
clone size: -
V gene: TRBV5-1
J gene: TRBJ2-2
CDR3 DNA: TGCGCCAGCAGCTCGCTAGACTGGGAGGGGCCCGGGGAGCTGTTTTTT
CDR3 protein: CASSSLDWEGPGELFF

D gene: TRBD1
clone size: -
V gene: TRBV6-1
J gene: TRBJ1-5
CDR3 DNA: TGTGCCAGCAGTGACCCGGACAGGGGGCTGGGCAATCAGCCCCAGCATTTT
CDR3 protein: CASSDPDRGLGNQPQHF

D gene: TRBD2
clone size: once
V gene: TRBV11-2
J gene: TRBJ2-5
CDR3 DNA: TGTGCCAGCAGCCTTTACCGGGGGGGATTGGCCCAGTACTTC
CDR3 protein: CASSLYRGGLAQYF

D gene: TRBD2
clone size: -
V gene: TRBV7-9
J gene: TRBJ2-1
CDR3 DNA: TGTGCCAGCAGCCCGGGACTAGCGGGCGAGAATGAGCAGTTCTTC
CDR3 protein: CASSPGLAGENEQFF

D gene: -
clone size: -
V gene: TRBV5-1
J gene: TRBJ1-1
CDR3 DNA: TGCGCCAGCAGCTTTCCAGGGAAGGGGCAGTTGAACACTGAAGCTTTCTTT
CDR3 protein: CASSFPGKGQLNTEAFF

D gene: -
clone size: -
V gene: TRBV25-1
J gene: TRBJ1-6
CDR3 DNA: TGTGCCAGCAGTGAATCCCCGTTCTCTAATTCACCCCTCCACTTT
CDR3 protein: CASSESPFSNSPLHF

D gene: TRBD1
clone size: -
V gene: TRBV6-5
J gene: TRBJ2-7
CDR3 DNA: TGTGCCAGCAGTTACGACAGGGGTTACGAGCAGTACTTC
CDR3 protein: CASSYDRGYEQYF

D gene: TRBD1
clone size: -
V gene: TRBV7-9
J gene: TRBJ2-3
CDR3 DNA: TGTGCCAGCAGCTTTGGACAGGGGATAGAGGGAGATACGCAGTATTTT
CDR3 protein: CASSFGQGIEGDTQYF

D gene: TRBD2
clone size: -
V gene: TRBV29-1
J gene: TRBJ2-1
CDR3 DNA: TGCAGCGTTGTGCTAGCGGACTACAATGAGCAGTTCTTC
CDR3 protein: CSVVLADYNEQFF

D gene: -
clone size: -
V gene: TRBV28
J gene: TRBJ1-4
CDR3 DNA: TGTGCCAGCAGTTCCGGACAGGAAAAACTGTTTTTT
CDR3 protein: CASSSGQEKLFF

D gene: -
clone size: -
V gene: TRBV19
J gene: TRBJ2-3
CDR3 DNA: TGTGCCAGTAGCCCCGGACTCCCCGCTTTTTCAGATACGCAGTATTTT
CDR3 protein: CASSPGLPAFSDTQYF

D gene: -
clone size: -
V gene: TRBV5-4
J gene: TRBJ1-1
CDR3 DNA: TGTGCCAGCAGCTTAGGGGCCGAATCAGGGATGGCTTTCTTT
CDR3 protein: CASSLGAESGMAFF

D gene: -
clone size: -
V gene: TRBV6-5
J gene: TRBJ2-7
CDR3 DNA: TGTGCCAGCAGTTACCCAGGGGGGAACGAGCAGTACTTC
CDR3 protein: CASSYPGGNEQYF

D gene: TRBD1
clone size: -
V gene: TRBV5-5
J gene: TRBJ1-5
CDR3 DNA: TGTGCCAGCAGCTTGGATGGACAGGCAACCGTTCAGCCCCAGCATTTT
CDR3 protein: CASSLDGQATVQPQHF

D gene: -
clone size: -
V gene: TRBV30
J gene: TRBJ1-2
CDR3 DNA: TGTGCCTGGAGTATCAGTGGGGGCCGTGCATATGGCTACACCTTC
CDR3 protein: CAWSISGGRAYGYTF

D gene: -
clone size: once
V gene: TRBV28
J gene: TRBJ1-1
CDR3 DNA: TGTGCCAGCAGTTTATTCAGGGAGGGAACTGAAGCTTTCTTT
CDR3 protein: CASSLFREGTEAFF

D gene: -
clone size: -
V gene: TRBV29-1
J gene: TRBJ2-3
CDR3 DNA: TGCAGCGTTGAAGTTCAGGGAGATACGCAGTATTTT
CDR3 protein: CSVEVQGDTQYF

D gene: TRBD2
clone size: -
V gene: TRBV3-1/TRBV3-2
J gene: TRBJ2-2
CDR3 DNA: TGTGCCAGCAGCCAAGTCCATAGCGGGGGAGGAACCGGGGAGCTGTTTTTT
CDR3 protein: CASSQVHSGGGTGELFF

D gene: -
clone size: -
V gene: TRBV5-1
J gene: TRBJ1-1
CDR3 DNA: TGCGCCAGCAGCTTGGACAGACTGAACACTGAAGCTTTCTTT
CDR3 protein: CASSLDRLNTEAFF

D gene: -
clone size: -
V gene: TRBV5-4
J gene: TRBJ2-2
CDR3 DNA: TGTGCCAGCAGCTTGGGGTCTCAGATCGCGAACACCGGGGAGCTGTTTTTT
CDR3 protein: CASSLGSQIANTGELFF

D gene: TRBD2
clone size: -
V gene: TRBV5-1
J gene: TRBJ2-2
CDR3 DNA: TGCGCCAGCAGCTTGGCTAGCGGGGAGACCGGGGAGCTGTTTTTT
CDR3 protein: CASSLASGETGELFF

D gene: TRBD1
clone size: -
V gene: TRBV29-1
J gene: TRBJ1-2
CDR3 DNA: TGCAGCGTTGACGGCAGGGGGCCCTATGGCTACACCTTC
CDR3 protein: CSVDGRGPYGYTF

D gene: -
clone size: -
V gene: TRBV6-1
J gene: TRBJ2-7
CDR3 DNA: TGTGCCAGCAGTGACAGTTCCCCCTACGAGCAGTACTTC
CDR3 protein: CASSDSSPYEQYF

D gene: -
clone size: once
V gene: TRBV12-3/TRBV12-4
J gene: TRBJ2-7
CDR3 DNA: TGTGCCAGCAGGATGGGGGCTCGAGAGCAGTACTTC
CDR3 protein: CASRMGAREQYF

D gene: TRBD1
clone size: -
V gene: TRBV4-2
J gene: TRBJ1-3
CDR3 DNA: TGTGCCAGCAGCCAGCAAAACAGGGGTGCCCCTGTTGCTGGAAACACCATATATTTT
CDR3 protein: CASSQQNRGAPVAGNTIYF

D gene: TRBD1
clone size: -
V gene: TRBV6-5
J gene: TRBJ2-7
CDR3 DNA: TGTGCCAGCAGCCCGGACAGGGGGCTTGGCGAGCAGTACTTC
CDR3 protein: CASSPDRGLGEQYF

D gene: -
clone size: -
V gene: TRBV6-5
J gene: TRBJ1-1
CDR3 DNA: TGTGCCAGCAGCCGGGGGTGGGACACTGAAGCTTTCTTT
CDR3 protein: CASSRGWDTEAFF

D gene: -
clone size: -
V gene: TRBV3-1/TRBV3-2
J gene: TRBJ1-1
CDR3 DNA: TGTGCCAGCAGCCAAGATAGTCGAGGAGCCAACACTGAAGCTTTCTTT
CDR3 protein: CASSQDSRGANTEAFF

D gene: TRBD1
clone size: -
V gene: TRBV15
J gene: TRBJ1-4
CDR3 DNA: TGTGCCACCAGCGGGAAGGGACAGGGGGCTTTTAATGAAAAACTGTTTTTT
CDR3 protein: CATSGKGQGAFNEKLFF

D gene: -
clone size: -
V gene: TRBV20-1
J gene: TRBJ2-1
CDR3 DNA: TGCAGTGCCATGAGCTACAATGAGCAGTTCTTC
CDR3 protein: CSAMSYNEQFF

D gene: TRBD1
clone size: -
V gene: TRBV15
J gene: TRBJ2-6
CDR3 DNA: TGTGCCACCAGTACCGACAGGGTCGGGGCCAACGTCCTGACTTTC
CDR3 protein: CATSTDRVGANVLTF

D gene: -
clone size: -
V gene: TRBV6-1
J gene: TRBJ2-5
CDR3 DNA: TGTGCCAGCAGTGAAGGGACTTGGCAAGAGACCCAGTACTTC
CDR3 protein: CASSEGTWQETQYF

D gene: TRBD2
clone size: -
V gene: TRBV24-1
J gene: TRBJ2-5
CDR3 DNA: TGTGCCACCAGTGACCCCAAAGCGGGGGAGCGGGAGACCCAGTACTTC
CDR3 protein: CATSDPKAGERETQYF

D gene: TRBD1
clone size: once
V gene: TRBV7-9
J gene: TRBJ1-5
CDR3 DNA: TGTGCCAGCAGCTTAGGAGGGACAGGGAATCAGCCCCAGCATTTT
CDR3 protein: CASSLGGTGNQPQHF

D gene: -
clone size: -
V gene: TRBV6-1
J gene: TRBJ1-2
CDR3 DNA: TGTGCCAGCCGTGAGCGAGCTAACTATGGCTACACCTTC
CDR3 protein: CASRERANYGYTF

D gene: -
clone size: once
V gene: TRBV12-3/TRBV12-4
J gene: TRBJ1-1
CDR3 DNA: TGTGCCAGCAGTTTCCTCACAAGTGAAGCTTTCTTT
CDR3 protein: CASSFLTSEAFF